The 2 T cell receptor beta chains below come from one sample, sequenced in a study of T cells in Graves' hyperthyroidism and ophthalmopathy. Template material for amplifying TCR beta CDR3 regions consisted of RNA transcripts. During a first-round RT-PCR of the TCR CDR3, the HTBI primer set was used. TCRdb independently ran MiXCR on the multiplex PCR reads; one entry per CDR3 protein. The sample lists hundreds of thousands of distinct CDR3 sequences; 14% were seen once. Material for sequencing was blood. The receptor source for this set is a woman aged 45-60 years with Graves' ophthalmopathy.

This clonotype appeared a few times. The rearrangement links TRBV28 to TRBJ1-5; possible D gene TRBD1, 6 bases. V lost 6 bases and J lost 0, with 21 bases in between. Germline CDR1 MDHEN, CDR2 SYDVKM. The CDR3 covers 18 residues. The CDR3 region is CASSRPLGQTYSNQPQHF. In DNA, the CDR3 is TGTGCCAGCAGCCGACCCCTCGGACAGACTTATAGCAATCAGCCCCAGCATTTT.

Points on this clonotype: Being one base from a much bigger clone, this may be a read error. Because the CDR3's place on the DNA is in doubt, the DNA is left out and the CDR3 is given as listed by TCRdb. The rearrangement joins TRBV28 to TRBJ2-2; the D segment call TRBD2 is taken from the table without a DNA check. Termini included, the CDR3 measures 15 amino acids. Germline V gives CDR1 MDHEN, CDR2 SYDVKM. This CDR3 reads CASSFGAGSTGEPFF.